The next 2 T cell receptor beta chains were all read from a single sample in a study of a mutant IDH1 vaccine in newly diagnosed glioma. The method was immunoSEQ multiplex PCR; TCRdb's version includes in-frame clones alone and lacks a portion of them. Of more than 55,000 clones listed, around 80% were seen once; the top ten hold 3.5% to 4.5%. Time point noted: week 11, during vaccination. The investigators gave 300 ug of mutant IDH1 20-mer peptide in each vaccine dose, together with topical imiquimod. Their cognate antigens are unknown. The sequencing used PBMCs, collected from a glioma patient whose treatment included an IDH1 peptide vaccine. Every receptor here comes from a man younger than 45 with glioma.

The rearrangement uses TRBV19 and TRBJ2-5; a weak D match, TRBD1 (6 bases). V was shortened by 2 bases and J by 1 base, with 8 bases between the two germline ends. This CDR3 has 14 residues. CDR1 is LNHDA and CDR2 is SQIVND in the germline V gene (reference sequence). CDR3 nucleotide sequence: TGTGCCAGTAGTATACGGACAGCCCAAGAGACCCAGTACTTC. It specifies CASSIRTAQETQYF.

The J gene is TRBJ1-2, the V gene TRBV5-6; D perhaps matches TRBD1 (6 bases). Germline values: CDR1 SGHDT, CDR2 YYEEEE. V was cut by 4 bases and J by 5 bases, with 15 bases left in between. CDR3 length: 14 amino acids. The DNA for the CDR3 is TGTGCCAGCAGCAATGGAGGACAGCGATATGGCTACACCTTC. The encoded protein is CASSNGGQRYGYTF.